One and the same sample provided the 16 T cell receptor beta chains below, sequenced in a study of PD-1 blockade in classical Hodgkin lymphoma. Each patient experienced a relapse that followed autologous stem cell transplantation, and brentuximab vedotin exposure varied. The data were produced by immunoSEQ multiplex PCR, yet TCRdb's version contains in-frame clones alone and is incomplete. The sample has over 20,000 clones, 60% to 85% seen once. The material sequenced was peripheral blood mononuclear cells (PBMCs), taken before the second cycle of nivolumab. These receptors were collected from a human donor with classical Hodgkin lymphoma.

This clone was detected only once. This chain links TRBV11-2 with TRBJ2-1; D may match TRBD1 or TRBD2 (5 bases each). Trimming removed 1 base at V and 1 base at J, with 8 bases between. The CDR3 has 15 amino acids. CDR1 and CDR2 (germline): SGHAT, FQNNGV. CDR3 residues: CASSLGGVSYNEQFF. CDR3 nucleotides: TGTGCCAGCAGCTTAGGAGGGGTTTCCTACAATGAGCAGTTCTTC.

The chain employs TRBV19 and TRBJ1-3, with D unresolved. Germline values: CDR1 LNHDA, CDR2 SQIVND (reference sequence). The CDR3 is 15 residues long. Trimming pared 3 bases from V and 0 bases from J, leaving 9 bases between. The CDR3 DNA reads TGTGCCAGTAGTATTGGAGTGAGCTCTGGAAACACCATATATTTT. This sequence encodes CASSIGVSSGNTIYF.

This clone was detected once. This rearrangement joins TRBV2 to TRBJ1-4; 9 nucleotides line up with TRBD1. This CDR3 has 15 amino acids. The V segment lost 6 bases and the J segment 7 bases; nucleotides outside the gene matches: 9. Germline V gives CDR1 SNHLY, CDR2 FYNNEI. The CDR3 protein is CASRDTGQGGEKLFF. CDR3 coding DNA: TGTGCCAGCAGGGATACGGGACAGGGTGGTGAAAAACTGTTTTTT.

This chain joins TRBV5-1 and TRBJ2-5, with D perhaps TRBD2 (7 bases). Germline loops: CDR1 SGHRS, CDR2 YFSETQ. The CDR3 is made up of 13 amino acids. Between the trimmed V and J ends, which lost 10 bases and 11 bases, there was a span of 24 bases. The chain's CDR3 is CACGGAGNREQYF. CDR3 DNA sequence: TGCGCCTGCGGGGGCGCCGGGAACCGGGAGCAGTACTTC.

CDR3 amino acids: CASSYIRTGLNTEAFF. CDR3 sequence (DNA): TGTGCCAGCAGTTATATTCGGACAGGGTTGAACACTGAAGCTTTCTTT. The chain uses TRBV6-5 and TRBJ1-1; 8 bases line up with TRBD1. Per germline, CDR1 MNHEY and CDR2 SVGAGI. This CDR3 is built from 16 residues. Trimming cost V 3 bases and J 0 bases; bases outside gene matches: 6.

The J gene is TRBJ2-7, the V gene TRBV7-9, with D possibly matching TRBD2 (5 bases). Germline values: CDR1 SEHNR, CDR2 FQNEAQ (reference sequence). This CDR3 is built from 17 residues. V lost 0 bases and J 2 bases, leaving 17 bases between the germline ends. CDR3 residues: CASSLALMAGTTYEQYF. The CDR3 bases are TGTGCCAGCAGCTTAGCGCTAATGGCGGGCACTACCTACGAGCAGTACTTC.

V usage is TRBV7-7 and J usage is TRBJ2-5; tentatively, D is TRBD2 (6 bases). Looked up from germline, CDR1 is SSHAT and CDR2 is FNYEAQ (reference sequence). Trimming removed 2 bases at V and 5 bases at J, with 15 bases between. The CDR3 extends over 15 amino acids. The chain's CDR3 is CASSLYAEAGETQYF. The CDR3 region has the DNA TGTGCCAGCAGCTTATATGCGGAGGCGGGGGAGACCCAGTACTTC.

J is TRBJ2-7 and V is TRBV28; TRBD2 matches 15 bases. The CDR3 runs 16 residues. J was trimmed by 7 bases and V by 7 bases; bases with no gene match: 11. Germline V gives CDR1 MDHEN, CDR2 SYDVKM. CDR3 residues: CASTRTPGTSGREQYF. Written as DNA, the CDR3 is TGTGCCAGCACCCGAACCCCGGGGACTAGCGGGAGGGAGCAGTACTTC.

The rearrangement links TRBV4-1 to TRBJ2-3; 7 bases fit TRBD2. V gave up 0 bases and J gave up 1 base; unmatched junction bases: 13. The CDR3 length is 19 residues. Germline V gene sequence: CDR1 MGHRA, CDR2 YSYEKL. The CDR3 DNA reads as TGCGCCAGCAGCCAAGATTCTAGCGGAGGGGTCCGGGGCACAGATACGCAGTATTTT. It encodes CASSQDSSGGVRGTDTQYF.

This chain links TRBV7-9 with TRBJ1-4; D is uncertain. This CDR3 region has 13 residues. Germline-derived CDR1 and CDR2 are SEHNR and FQNEAQ (reference sequence). The V and J ends lost 4 bases and 0 bases respectively, with 3 bases between them. This CDR3 is CASSSSTNEKLFF. The DNA for the CDR3 is TGTGCCAGCAGCTCCTCAACTAATGAAAAACTGTTTTTT.

The rearrangement uses TRBV30 and TRBJ1-1; tentatively, D is TRBD1 (6 bases). V was trimmed by 3 bases and J by 4 bases, leaving 18 bases between them. The CDR3 length is 15 residues. CDR1 is GTSNPN, CDR2 SVGIG, per germline (reference sequence). The CDR3 region has the DNA TGTGCCTGGAGCCGAATAGGGGGATCAGTCACTGAAGCTTTCTTT. This sequence encodes CAWSRIGGSVTEAFF.

The chain recombines TRBV19 with TRBJ2-1, with D unresolved. This CDR3 has 14 amino acids. The ends were cut back, 9 bases at V and 2 bases at J, with 14 bases in the middle. Germline V lookup: CDR1 LNHDA, CDR2 SQIVND (reference sequence). The CDR3 DNA is TGTGCCAGCGGAAGAAGCCGCGCCTACAATGAGCAGTTCTTC. It codes for CASGRSRAYNEQFF.

The gene calls are TRBV2 and TRBJ2-6; TRBD2 might be the D (5 bases). Trimming shortened V by 6 bases and J by 0 bases, and 12 bases separated the two germline ends. CDR3 length: 16 amino acids. The germline gives CDR1 SNHLY, CDR2 FYNNEI. This chain's CDR3 is CASSLGRGSGANVLTF. CDR3 DNA sequence: TGTGCCAGCAGCCTCGGTCGGGGCTCTGGGGCCAACGTCCTGACTTTC.

The genes are TRBV6-1 and TRBJ2-7; 12 bases are shared with TRBD2. The junction had 7 bases not matched to a gene; V was cut back by 5 bases and J by 5 bases. Germline V lookup: CDR1 MNHNS, CDR2 SASEGT. The CDR3 runs to 15 residues. CDR3 protein: CASSTLAGGPDEQYF. The CDR3 coding sequence is TGTGCCAGCAGTACCCTAGCGGGAGGGCCGGACGAGCAGTACTTC.

V gene TRBV5-4 combines with J gene TRBJ2-2; 10 bases are shared with TRBD1. CDR3 length: 15 amino acids. Losses at the gene ends were 3 bases for V and 5 bases for J; bases not matched to a gene: 4. Germline V gene sequence: CDR1 SGHNT, CDR2 YYREEE (reference sequence). The CDR3 DNA reads as TGTGCCAGCAGCTCGGGACAGGGGCGAACCGGGGAGCTGTTTTTT. It translates to CASSSGQGRTGELFF.

In this sample, this clone turned up once. The chain carries TRBV6-6 and TRBJ2-3; D remains unclear. With 0 bases removed from V and 0 bases from J, the gap between germline ends came to 7 bases. There are 15 residues in the CDR3. Looked up from germline, CDR1 is MNHNY and CDR2 is SVGAGI (reference sequence). CDR3 sequence reads: CASSYSPSSTDTQYF. The CDR3 DNA reads as TGTGCCAGCAGTTACTCCCCTAGTAGCACAGATACGCAGTATTTT.